The T cell receptor (beta chain) described here comes from a study of T cells in Graves' hyperthyroidism and ophthalmopathy. Background on the study: Peripheral blood was obtained at initial diagnosis, preceding any treatment.

The V segment lost 4 bases and the J segment 3 bases; nucleotides outside the gene matches: 9. CDR1 is MDHEN and CDR2 is SYDVKM in the germline V gene. The CDR3 extends over 16 amino acids. This clonotype was counted many times. Antigen: not known. TCR beta CDR3 regions were amplified from RNA. The HTBI primer set drove a first-round RT-PCR of the TCR CDR3. TCRdb independently ran MiXCR on the multiplex PCR reads; one entry per CDR3 protein. The table lists under 400,000 distinct CDR3 sequences, 15% to 17% of them singletons, with about 27% in the top ten. Overall study findings and caveats: The model's output predicted ophthalmopathy at a median of around 6.9 months prior to onset. Most clonotypes that expanded in the thyroid above 0.001 also showed up in blood.

The chain couples TRBV28 to TRBJ2-7; 10 nucleotides match TRBD2. This TCR was recovered from a woman aged 18-35 years with Graves' hyperthyroidism that later progressed to Graves' ophthalmopathy. The material sequenced was blood. The CDR3 DNA sequence: TGTGCCAGCAGTTCCTTTCGGACTAGCGGCGGCTACGAGCAGTACTTC. It is translated as CASSSFRTSGGYEQYF.